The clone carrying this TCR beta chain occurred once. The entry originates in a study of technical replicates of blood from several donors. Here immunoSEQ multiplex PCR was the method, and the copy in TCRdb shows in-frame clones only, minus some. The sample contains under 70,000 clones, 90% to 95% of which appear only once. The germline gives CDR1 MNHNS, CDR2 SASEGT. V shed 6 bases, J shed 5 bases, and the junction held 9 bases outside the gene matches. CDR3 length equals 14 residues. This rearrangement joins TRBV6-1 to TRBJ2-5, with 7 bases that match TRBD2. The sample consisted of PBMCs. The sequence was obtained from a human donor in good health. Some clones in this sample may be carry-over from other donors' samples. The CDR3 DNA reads TGTGCCAGCAGGGGGGAGGGGAGGATGGAGACCCAGTACTTC. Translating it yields CASRGEGRMETQYF.